Given below is one T cell receptor (beta chain) in context. The CDR3 totals 16 residues. Germline lookup yields CDR1 SGHRS and CDR2 YFSETQ. With 2 bases clipped from V and 5 bases from J, the junction kept 9 bases outside the gene matches. RNA transcripts were the template for amplifying TCR beta CDR3 regions. HTBI primers drove first-round RT-PCR of the TCR CDR3. MiXCR, run by TCRdb on the multiplex PCR reads, gives a single entry per CDR3 protein. Of roughly 640,000 distinct CDR3 sequences in the sample, around 16% were seen once. This record belongs to a study of T cells in Graves' hyperthyroidism and ophthalmopathy. Uncontrolled infection, other autoimmune disease, pregnancy or lactation disqualified patients from enrolment. The diagnostic basis comprised clinical symptoms, serum thyroxine and TRAb, thyroid ultrasound and orbital computed tomography. Extraction of PBMCs used roughly 9.3 ml of fresh peripheral blood.

The V call is TRBV5-1, the J call TRBJ2-1; 8 bases fit TRBD2. The specimen sequenced was blood. This clonotype was sampled from a woman aged 40 to 55 with Graves' ophthalmopathy. The CDR3 spells CASSFGAGLGDNEQFF. The CDR3, as DNA: TGCGCCAGCAGCTTTGGTGCGGGACTAGGGGACAATGAGCAGTTCTTC.